A single sample gave rise to the 24 T cell receptor beta chains below, sequenced in a study of control samples from healthy donors and cancer patients. Sequencing was performed with immunoSEQ multiplex PCR; in TCRdb, only in-frame clones are kept and a portion is missing. This sample has over 150,000 clones, with approximately 94% found just once. The sequenced material came from blood. These receptors all come from a woman under 30 in good health.

V gene TRBV27 combines with J gene TRBJ2-2, with D maybe TRBD1 (5 bases). This CDR3 has 13 amino acids. The ends were cut back, 7 bases at V and 1 base at J, with 7 bases in the middle. The germline gives CDR1 MNHEY, CDR2 SMNVEV (reference sequence). Written as DNA, the CDR3 is TGTGCCAGCACAGGGATGAACACCGGGGAGCTGTTTTTT. It yields the protein CASTGMNTGELFF.

The genes are TRBV14 and TRBJ1-2; D ambiguous. Trimming pared 0 bases from V and 3 bases from J, leaving 11 bases between. The germline V gene has CDR1 SGHDN and CDR2 FVKESK. The CDR3 consists of 15 residues. In nucleotides, the CDR3 is TGTGCCAGCAGCCAAGAGATAAGGTTGGACTATGGCTACACCTTC. As protein: CASSQEIRLDYGYTF.

The gene calls are TRBV12-5 and TRBJ1-1, with D perhaps TRBD1 (5 bases). CDR3 length: 15 residues. Trimming took off 1 base at V and 4 bases at J, with 13 bases between the two ends. Germline-derived CDR1 and CDR2 are LGHNT and FRNRAP. CDR3 residues: CASGLGLGRATEAFF. The CDR3 nucleotides are TGTGCTAGTGGTTTGGGACTGGGACGGGCCACTGAAGCTTTCTTT.

The chain employs TRBV18 and TRBJ1-2; 9 bases agree with TRBD1. The CDR3 is made up of 17 amino acids. CDR1 is KGHSH, CDR2 LQKENI, per germline. Losses at the gene ends were 1 base for V and 2 bases for J; bases not matched to a gene: 8. CDR3 protein: CASSPRPPGTGNYGYTF. CDR3 sequence (DNA): TGTGCCAGCTCACCACGGCCTCCCGGGACAGGGAACTATGGCTACACCTTC.

The chain is built from TRBV11-2 and TRBJ2-5; D is unresolved. The germline V gene has CDR1 SGHAT and CDR2 FQNNGV. This CDR3 is 14 amino acids long. The V end lost 6 bases, the J end lost 1 base, and 12 bases lay between the germline ends. The CDR3 protein is CASRQWQAQETQYF. The CDR3 DNA reads TGTGCCAGCAGGCAGTGGCAGGCCCAAGAGACCCAGTACTTC. The full variable domain, rest sourced from reference TRBV11-2 and TRBJ2-5, is EAGVAQSPRYKIIEKRQSVAFWCNPISGHATLYWYQQILGQGPKLLIQFQNNGVVDDSQLPKDRFSAERLKGVDSTLKIQPAKLEDSAVYLCASRQWQAQETQYFGPGTRLLVL.

The chain combines TRBV27 with TRBJ1-2; D may be TRBD1 (5 bases). The CDR3 consists of 13 residues. Trimming removed 6 bases at V and 4 bases at J, with 12 bases between. Per germline, CDR1 MNHEY and CDR2 SMNVEV (reference sequence). Written as DNA, the CDR3 is TGTGCCAGCAGGACGGGAGGGACCTATGGCTACACCTTC. Translating gives CASRTGGTYGYTF.

This chain joins TRBV7-9 and TRBJ1-1; D unresolved. Germline CDR1 and CDR2: SEHNR and FQNEAQ (reference sequence). The V gene lost 2 bases and the J gene lost 3 bases, with 7 bases spanning the gap. The CDR3 runs to 13 residues. CDR3 region: CASSLQDYTEAFF. As DNA, the CDR3 is TGTGCCAGCAGCTTACAGGATTACACTGAAGCTTTCTTT.

J is TRBJ2-1 and V is TRBV5-1; D perhaps matches TRBD2 (6 bases). Trimming took 7 bases from V and 2 from J, leaving 19 bases between them. Germline V lookup: CDR1 SGHRS, CDR2 YFSETQ. This CDR3 has 16 residues. The CDR3 region has the DNA TGCGCCAGCTTCAGGGATCCGGGACTGGCCTACAATGAGCAGTTCTTC. Translated: CASFRDPGLAYNEQFF.

This chain uses TRBV27 with TRBJ2-7; D remains ambiguous. Germline V gene lookup returns CDR1 MNHEY and CDR2 SMNVEV (reference sequence). Deletions cut 5 bases from V and 2 bases from J, with 16 bases between. This CDR3 is 15 amino acids long. The CDR3 DNA is TGTGCCAGCAGTCTAAAGACCGATTCTCCCTACGAGCAGTACTTC. Amino acid sequence: CASSLKTDSPYEQYF.

This clone has a handful of counts. J is TRBJ2-5 and V is TRBV10-3; 7 bases are shared with TRBD1. CDR1 ENHRY and CDR2 SYGVKD come from the germline V gene. Trimming took 6 bases from V and 2 from J; bases not matched to a gene: 6. CDR3 length equals 14 residues. CDR3 sequence (DNA): TGTGCCATCAGGGACGGGACAGTTCAAGAGACCCAGTACTTC. As protein: CAIRDGTVQETQYF.

The chain couples TRBV15 to TRBJ2-2; no clear D. The V end lost 1 base, the J end lost 6 bases, and 9 bases lay between the germline ends. This CDR3 spans 14 amino acids. Germline loops: CDR1 LNHNV, CDR2 YYDKDF (reference sequence). The CDR3 DNA sequence: TGTGCCACCAGCAGAGCGTCAAGGGCCGGGGAGCTGTTTTTT. Translating it yields CATSRASRAGELFF.

The chain couples TRBV15 to TRBJ1-2; no definite D call. Germline CDR1 reads LNHNV; CDR2 reads YYDKDF (reference sequence). This CDR3 comprises 14 residues. V was shortened by 0 bases and J by 6 bases, with 11 bases between the two germline ends. Here the CDR3 reads CATSRDLGIHGYTF. The CDR3 DNA follows: TGTGCCACCAGCAGAGATCTAGGGATACATGGCTACACCTTC. The full variable domain, its missing parts supplied by reference TRBV15 and TRBJ1-2, is DAMVIQNPRYQVTQFGKPVTLSCSQTLNHNVMYWYQQKSSQAPKLLFHYYDKDFNNEADTPDNFQSRRPNTSFCFLDIRSPGLGDTAMYLCATSRDLGIHGYTFGSGTRLTVV.

The chain is built from TRBV4-1 and TRBJ1-1; 7 positions match TRBD1. Germline assignment: CDR1 MGHRA and CDR2 YSYEKL. V lost 1 base to trimming and J lost 1 base; unmatched junction nucleotides: 9. CDR3 length: 17 residues. Written as DNA, the CDR3 is TGCGCCAGCAGCCAAGGGGCTCAGGGGGGGCAGAACACTGAAGCTTTCTTT. Encoded protein: CASSQGAQGGQNTEAFF.

The chain combines TRBV27 with TRBJ1-1; no firm D call. Per the germline V gene, CDR1 is MNHEY and CDR2 is SMNVEV (reference sequence). V was trimmed by 7 bases and J by 1 base, leaving 10 bases between them. The CDR3 totals 13 residues. As DNA, the CDR3 is TGTGCCAGCACCCCAGTGGGGAACACTGAAGCTTTCTTT. Its translation: CASTPVGNTEAFF.

This chain uses TRBV7-5 with TRBJ1-2; TRBD1, the table's D call, was not compared with the DNA. TRBV7-5 is designated a pseudogene. The CDR3 sequence is 15 residues long. Written as DNA, the CDR3 is TGTGCCAGAAGCTTAGCGCCGGACAGTTACTATGGCTACACCTTC. It encodes CARSLAPDSYYGYTF.

This clone showed up just once. This chain connects TRBV7-9 to TRBJ1-4; TRBD1 matches at 7 bases. The CDR3 totals 12 residues. J lost 10 bases, V lost 2 bases, and 1 base had no gene match. The germline CDR1 and CDR2 sequences are SEHNR and FQNEAQ (reference sequence). CDR3 residues: CASSLPGGKLFF. CDR3 coding DNA: TGTGCCAGCAGCTTACCAGGGGGAAAACTGTTTTTT.

The gene calls are TRBV5-1 and TRBJ2-2, with 8 bases that match TRBD2. The CDR3 extends over 15 amino acids. J was trimmed by 3 bases and V by 2 bases; bases with no gene match: 3. CDR1 SGHRS and CDR2 YFSETQ come from the germline V gene. The DNA of the CDR3 is TGCGCCAGCAGCTTCGGGAGGGCCGACACCGGGGAGCTGTTTTTT. This gives the protein CASSFGRADTGELFF.

The rearrangement links TRBV9 to TRBJ1-5; D not resolved. The CDR3 spans 13 residues. V dropped 0 bases and J dropped 5 bases, with 6 bases sitting between them. Germline lookup yields CDR1 SGDLS and CDR2 YYNGEE. Here the CDR3 reads CASSVAGDQPQHF. The CDR3 coding sequence is TGTGCCAGCAGCGTAGCCGGGGATCAGCCCCAGCATTTT.

The chain links TRBV11-2 to TRBJ2-3; maybe TRBD2 (6 bases). Trimming took off 2 bases at V and 5 bases at J, with 14 bases between the two ends. The CDR3 totals 15 residues. Germline loops: CDR1 SGHAT, CDR2 FQNNGV. CDR3 in DNA: TGTGCCAGCAGCTTACTGGCGGGGAGAGGAGATACGCAGTATTTT. Protein sequence: CASSLLAGRGDTQYF.

A note on this clone: The DNA is left out, because the CDR3 cannot be placed on it with certainty; the CDR3 is given as TCRdb lists it. The chain has TRBV28 and TRBJ1-2. A total of 14 residues make up the CDR3, ends included. Germline V gives CDR1 MDHEN, CDR2 SYDVKM. The CDR3 sequence is CASSFGEGNYGYTF.

The chain joins TRBV28 to TRBJ1-1, with D uncertain. V dropped 7 bases and J dropped 0 bases, with 6 bases sitting between them. This CDR3 contains 12 residues. Germline V CDR1 and CDR2: MDHEN, SYDVKM. The CDR3 spells CASKTVNTEAFF. CDR3 nucleotide sequence: TGTGCCAGCAAGACCGTGAACACTGAAGCTTTCTTT.

This chain connects TRBV6-4 to TRBJ1-2; a possible D gene is TRBD1 (5 bases). The V and J ends lost 2 bases and 8 bases respectively, with 12 bases between them. Germline loops: CDR1 MRHNA, CDR2 SNTAGT. This CDR3 has 13 amino acids. The DNA for the CDR3 is TGTGCCAGCAGTGACGCCAGGGTTCACGGCTACACCTTC. Protein sequence: CASSDARVHGYTF.

The chain has TRBV29-1 and TRBJ1-1, with TRBD1 identical over 7 bases. V lost 7 bases, J lost 7 bases, and 12 bases stayed unmatched. The CDR3 is made up of 13 amino acids. Germline CDR1 is SQVTM and CDR2 is ANQGSEA. The CDR3 reads CSASGGRGIEAFF. The DNA for the CDR3 is TGCAGCGCCTCAGGTGGCAGGGGGATTGAAGCTTTCTTT.

The chain employs TRBV19 and TRBJ2-1; 7 bases map to TRBD2. CDR1 is LNHDA and CDR2 is SQIVND in the germline V gene (reference sequence). The CDR3 consists of 14 residues. V lost 8 bases to trimming and J lost 5 bases; unmatched junction nucleotides: 9. CDR3 DNA: TGTGCCAGTGGGAGCGGGACTAACAACAATGAGCAGTTCTTC. It is translated as CASGSGTNNNEQFF.